Presented here are 18 T cell receptor beta chains from one specimen sequenced in a study of CD8 T cells in Susac syndrome. RNA, at about 0.45 to 1 ug, was reverse transcribed with random hexamers. TCRdb independently ran MiXCR on the immunoSEQ multiplex PCR reads; one entry per CDR3 protein. The table has some 150,000 distinct CDR3 sequences, around 93% seen once. Input material: CD4+ T cells from PBMCs. These TCRs come from a human donor with Susac syndrome.

The chain links TRBV2 to TRBJ2-5, with 10 bases lining up with TRBD1. V trimming: 11 bases; J trimming: 1 base; junction bases outside the gene matches: 7. Germline lookup yields CDR1 SNHLY and CDR2 FYNNEI. The CDR3 totals 14 residues. The CDR3 reads CAGQGGAGQETQYF. The CDR3 DNA is TGTGCCGGACAGGGGGGTGCTGGCCAAGAGACCCAGTACTTC.

This chain links TRBV6-2 or TRBV6-3 with TRBJ2-5; 8 positions agree with TRBD1. With V trimmed by 5 bases and J by 5 bases, 16 bases remained unmatched. Germline lookup yields CDR1 MNHEY and CDR2 SVGEGT. CDR3 length equals 17 residues. This chain's CDR3 is CASSPSTGQVGFETQYF. The CDR3 DNA reads TGTGCCAGCAGTCCTTCCACGGGACAGGTGGGATTCGAGACCCAGTACTTC.

V usage is TRBV11-2 and J usage is TRBJ1-1; D is ambiguous. The CDR3 spans 13 residues. Deletions cut 2 bases from V and 1 base from J, with 5 bases between. Per the germline V gene, CDR1 is SGHAT and CDR2 is FQNNGV. As DNA, the CDR3 is TGTGCCAGCAGCTTATCCCAGAACACTGAAGCTTTCTTT. This gives the protein CASSLSQNTEAFF.

The rearrangement uses TRBV3-1 and TRBJ2-5; 13 bases match TRBD2. V gave up 4 bases and J gave up 5 bases; unmatched junction bases: 4. This CDR3 has 15 amino acids. The germline V gene has CDR1 LGHDT and CDR2 YNNKEL (reference sequence). The CDR3 coding sequence is TGTGCCAGCAGCCTTGGGACTAGCGGGATTGAGACCCAGTACTTC. It encodes CASSLGTSGIETQYF.

The chain joins TRBV9 to TRBJ1-2; 7 nucleotides match TRBD1. V was pared by 4 bases and J by 4 bases, with 4 bases of the junction left unmatched. The CDR3 is 13 residues long. Germline V CDR1 and CDR2: SGDLS, YYNGEE. This CDR3 reads CASSRDSLYGYTF. The CDR3 DNA reads as TGTGCCAGCAGCCGGGACAGCCTCTATGGCTACACCTTC.

The chain is built from TRBV29-1 and TRBJ2-6, with 8 bases aligning to TRBD2. Germline V lookup: CDR1 SQVTM, CDR2 ANQGSEA. There are 17 residues in the CDR3. V shed 5 bases and J 2 bases; nucleotides not matched to a gene: 11. The CDR3 loop is CSVISSAGGPGANVLTF. The DNA for the CDR3 is TGCAGCGTTATCTCCAGTGCGGGAGGACCTGGGGCCAACGTCCTGACTTTC.

Written as DNA, the CDR3 is TGTGCCAGCAGCGTAGGGACCCTCAATGAGCAGTTCTTC. It is translated as CASSVGTLNEQFF. V gene TRBV9 combines with J gene TRBJ2-1; D gene unclear. V dropped 0 bases and J dropped 6 bases, with 7 bases sitting between them. This CDR3 comprises 13 residues. The germline gives CDR1 SGDLS, CDR2 YYNGEE.

This clonotype has just a few counts. V is TRBV5-6 and J is TRBJ2-3; a weak D match, TRBD2 (5 bases). Looked up from germline, CDR1 is SGHDT and CDR2 is YYEEEE. The CDR3 is made up of 14 amino acids. The V end lost 3 bases, the J end lost 4 bases, and 12 bases lay between the germline ends. CDR3 nucleotides: TGTGCCAGCAGCTCCCCCCGGGGTCCAGATACGCAGTATTTT. Protein sequence: CASSSPRGPDTQYF.

The chain uses TRBV20-1 and TRBJ1-2, with a tentative D call TRBD1 (5 bases). This CDR3 is 15 amino acids long. The germline V gene encodes CDR1 DFQATT and CDR2 SNEGSKA (reference sequence). Between the trimmed V and J ends, which lost 4 bases and 1 base, there was a span of 16 bases. CDR3 residues: CSATPQGPLNYGYTF. The CDR3 nucleotides are TGCAGTGCTACCCCTCAGGGACCGCTTAACTATGGCTACACCTTC.

The chain employs TRBV30 and TRBJ2-3; D possibly corresponds to TRBD2 (5 bases). The germline V gene encodes CDR1 GTSNPN and CDR2 SVGIG (reference sequence). The length of the CDR3 is 12 residues. V dropped 5 bases and J dropped 3 bases, with 9 bases sitting between them. The CDR3 spells CAWGLDTDTQYF. CDR3 sequence (DNA): TGTGCCTGGGGACTGGATACAGATACGCAGTATTTT.

The V gene is TRBV9, the J gene TRBJ2-3; the D gene is possibly TRBD2 (5 bases). With 0 bases removed from V and 0 bases from J, the gap between germline ends came to 11 bases. CDR1 and CDR2 (germline): SGDLS, YYNGEE. CDR3 length: 16 residues. CDR3 sequence: CASSVGHGGSTDTQYF. The CDR3, as DNA: TGTGCCAGCAGCGTAGGTCACGGCGGGAGCACAGATACGCAGTATTTT.

This clonotype was detected only once. This rearrangement joins TRBV3-1 to TRBJ2-1; TRBD2 matches at 7 bases. J gave up 2 bases and V 7 bases, and 11 bases lay outside the gene matches. There are 16 residues in the CDR3. CDR1 LGHDT and CDR2 YNNKEL come from the germline V gene (reference sequence). The CDR3 reads CASTDNWGGAYNEQFF. As DNA, the CDR3 is TGTGCCAGCACCGATAATTGGGGGGGTGCCTACAATGAGCAGTTCTTC.

The chain employs TRBV29-1 and TRBJ2-3; the D gene is possibly TRBD1 (5 bases). The CDR3 loop spans 13 amino acids. Per the germline V gene, CDR1 is SQVTM and CDR2 is ANQGSEA. V was pared by 7 bases and J by 3 bases, with 14 bases between. As DNA, the CDR3 is TGCAGCGCCCAGACAGATTGGACAGATACGCAGTATTTT. It codes for CSAQTDWTDTQYF.

The chain employs TRBV30 and TRBJ2-7, with 9 bases lining up with TRBD1. J lost 4 bases, V lost 3 bases, and 10 bases had no gene match. Germline V CDR1 and CDR2: GTSNPN, SVGIG (reference sequence). This CDR3 region has 15 residues. The CDR3 is CAWSLTGTGSYEQYF. DNA of the CDR3: TGTGCCTGGAGCCTTACCGGGACAGGGTCTTACGAGCAGTACTTC.

This chain uses TRBV30 with TRBJ1-5; TRBD1 agrees at 7 bases. Germline assignment: CDR1 GTSNPN and CDR2 SVGIG (reference sequence). The junction had 3 bases not matched to a gene; V was cut back by 2 bases and J by 2 bases. This CDR3 contains 14 residues. The DNA of the CDR3 is TGTGCCTGGAGTTTAACAGGGGGCAATCAGCCCCAGCATTTT. This gives the protein CAWSLTGGNQPQHF.

This chain uses TRBV5-1 with TRBJ2-3, with D unclear. The CDR3 is 15 residues long. Trimming cost V 4 bases and J 4 bases, with 16 bases left between them. CDR1 is SGHRS, CDR2 YFSETQ, per germline. CDR3 region: CASSPSAPPPDTQYF. The CDR3 region has the DNA TGCGCCAGCAGCCCCTCGGCCCCCCCGCCAGATACGCAGTATTTT.

The chain recombines TRBV5-1 with TRBJ1-2; TRBD1 might be the D (6 bases). This CDR3 contains 16 residues. V shed 4 bases and J shed 5 bases, with 21 bases lying between them. Germline V lookup: CDR1 SGHRS, CDR2 YFSETQ. The CDR3 loop is CASSHNVARGEYGYTF. The CDR3 DNA follows: TGCGCCAGCAGCCACAACGTGGCGAGGGGGGAGTATGGCTACACCTTC.

The rearrangement uses TRBV9 and TRBJ1-5; D perhaps matches TRBD1 (5 bases). The CDR3 loop spans 13 amino acids. Per the germline V gene, CDR1 is SGDLS and CDR2 is YYNGEE. V lost 0 bases to trimming and J lost 7 bases, with 8 bases between them. The CDR3 DNA follows: TGTGCCAGCAGCGTAGCAGGGTACCAGCCCCAGCATTTT. This codes for CASSVAGYQPQHF.